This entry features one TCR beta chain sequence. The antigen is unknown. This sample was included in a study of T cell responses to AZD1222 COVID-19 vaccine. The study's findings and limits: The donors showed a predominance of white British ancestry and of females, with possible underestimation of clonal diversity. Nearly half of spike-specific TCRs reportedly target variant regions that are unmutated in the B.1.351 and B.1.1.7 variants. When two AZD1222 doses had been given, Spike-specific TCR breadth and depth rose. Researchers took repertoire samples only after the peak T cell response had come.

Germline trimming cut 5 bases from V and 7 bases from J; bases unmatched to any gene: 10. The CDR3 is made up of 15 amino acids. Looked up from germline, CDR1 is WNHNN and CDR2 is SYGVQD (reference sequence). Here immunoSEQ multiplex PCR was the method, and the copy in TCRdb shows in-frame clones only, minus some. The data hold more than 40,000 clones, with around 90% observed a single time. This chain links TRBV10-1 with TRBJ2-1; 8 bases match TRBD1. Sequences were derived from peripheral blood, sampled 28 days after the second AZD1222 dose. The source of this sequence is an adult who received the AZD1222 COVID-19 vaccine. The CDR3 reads CASSRGQGERNEQFF. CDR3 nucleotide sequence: TGCGCCAGCAGTCGTGGACAGGGAGAGAGGAATGAGCAGTTCTTC.